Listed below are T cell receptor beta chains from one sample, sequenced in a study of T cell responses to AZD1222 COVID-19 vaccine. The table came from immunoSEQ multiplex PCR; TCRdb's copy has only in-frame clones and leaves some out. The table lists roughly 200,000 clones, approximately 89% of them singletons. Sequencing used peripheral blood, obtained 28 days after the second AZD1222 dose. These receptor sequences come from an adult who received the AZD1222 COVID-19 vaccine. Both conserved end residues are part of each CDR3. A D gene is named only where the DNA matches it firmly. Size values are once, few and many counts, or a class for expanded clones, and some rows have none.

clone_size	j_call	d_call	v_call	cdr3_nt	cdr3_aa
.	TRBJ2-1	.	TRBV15	TGTGCCACCAGCAGACGTAAAGGGCGGGGCCTTTACAATGAGCAGTTCTTC	CATSRRKGRGLYNEQFF
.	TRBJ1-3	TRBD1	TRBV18	TGTGCCAGCTCAACAGGGGCAGGGAGTGGAAACACCATATATTTT	CASSTGAGSGNTIYF
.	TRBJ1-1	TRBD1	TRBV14	TGTGCCAGCAGCGACAGGGTTATGAACACTGAAGCTTTCTTT	CASSDRVMNTEAFF
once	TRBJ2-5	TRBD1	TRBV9	TGTGCCAGCAGCGTAGGACACAGGGGCCCGGGGGAGACCCAGTACTTC	CASSVGHRGPGETQYF
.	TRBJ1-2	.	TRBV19	TGTGCCAGTAGTATCGCGGTTTCTAACTATGGCTACACCTTC	CASSIAVSNYGYTF
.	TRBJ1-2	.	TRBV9	TGTGCCAGCAGCGTAGACTCAGGTGGTGGCTACACCTTC	CASSVDSGGGYTF
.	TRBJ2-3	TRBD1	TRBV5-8	TGTGCCAGCAGCTGGACAGGGAGCACAGATACGCAGTATTTT	CASSWTGSTDTQYF
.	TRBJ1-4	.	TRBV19	TGTGCCAGTAGTATCCAGGGGAGGCAAAAACTGTTTTTT	CASSIQGRQKLFF
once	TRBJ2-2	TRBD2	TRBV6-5	TGTGCCAGCAGCCTCGGGCTAGCGGGACCCTTGATGTTTTTT	CASSLGLAGPLMFF
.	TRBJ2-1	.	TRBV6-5	TGTGCCAGCAGTTACGTCGGGGGTTCGGGCTACAATGAGCAGTTCTTC	CASSYVGGSGYNEQFF
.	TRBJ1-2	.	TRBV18	TGTGCCAGCTCACCGGTAGTATACAAGGGCCACACCTTC	CASSPVVYKGHTF
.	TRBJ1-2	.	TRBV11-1	TGTGCCAGCAGCTCTCCACCGCTCTATGGCTACACCTTC	CASSSPPLYGYTF
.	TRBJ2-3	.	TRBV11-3	TGTGCCAGCAGTTCCGGGACTAGCACAGATACGCAGTATTTT	CASSSGTSTDTQYF
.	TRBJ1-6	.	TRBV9	TGTGCCAGCAGCGTAACCCCGAGCTCCTATAATTCACCCCTCCACTTT	CASSVTPSSYNSPLHF
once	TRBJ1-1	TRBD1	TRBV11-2	TGTGCCAGCAGCCGCCCAGGACAGGTTACCACTGAAGCTTTCTTT	CASSRPGQVTTEAFF
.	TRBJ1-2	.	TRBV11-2	TGTGCCAGCAGCTTAGTAGTGTCTAACTATGGCTACACCTTC	CASSLVVSNYGYTF
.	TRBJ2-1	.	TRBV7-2	TGTGCCAGCAGCTTAGACGCAAGGATTTACAATGAGCAGTTCTTC	CASSLDARIYNEQFF
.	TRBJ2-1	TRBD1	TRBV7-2	TGTGCCAGCAGCTTCGGACAGGGGTCCTACAATGAGCAGTTCTTC	CASSFGQGSYNEQFF
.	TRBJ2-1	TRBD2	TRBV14	TGTGCCAGCAGCCATCTAGCGGGAGTCAGCAATGAGCAGTTCTTC	CASSHLAGVSNEQFF
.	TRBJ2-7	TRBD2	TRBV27	TGTGCCAGCAGTTTCTGGACTAGCGGGAGTCGCAACGAGCAGTACTTC	CASSFWTSGSRNEQYF
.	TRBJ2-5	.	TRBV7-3	TGTGCCAGCGCCCGGCGGGCCGGGGAATACGAGACCCAGTACTTC	CASARRAGEYETQYF
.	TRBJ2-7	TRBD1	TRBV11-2	TGTGCCAGCAGTTGGGGGACAGGGGCCTACGAGCAGTACTTC	CASSWGTGAYEQYF
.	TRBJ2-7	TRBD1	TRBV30	TGTGCCTCAACCCGGGACAGGGGGGGCGAGCAGTACTTC	CASTRDRGGEQYF
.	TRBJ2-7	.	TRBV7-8	TGTGCCAGCAGCTTACAGGTTTACGAGCAGTACTTC	CASSLQVYEQYF
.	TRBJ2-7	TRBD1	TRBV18	TGTGCCAGCTCACCACCGCACAGGGGCTCCTACGAGCAGTACTTC	CASSPPHRGSYEQYF
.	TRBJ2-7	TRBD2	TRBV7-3	TGTGCCAGCAGCTGGGGACTAGGCGAAGGATACGAGCAGTACTTC	CASSWGLGEGYEQYF
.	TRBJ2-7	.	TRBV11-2	TGTGCCAGCAGCTTCCAGGGCTTCTACGAGCAGTACTTC	CASSFQGFYEQYF
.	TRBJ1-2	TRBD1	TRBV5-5	TGTGCCAGCAGCGATCGACAGGGATCGACTAATGGCTACACCTTC	CASSDRQGSTNGYTF
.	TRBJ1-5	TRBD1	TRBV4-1	TGCGCCAGCAGCCAAGATTGGGGACAGGCCCGGAGGGAGCCCCAGCATTTT	CASSQDWGQARREPQHF
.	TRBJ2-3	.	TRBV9	TGTGCCAGCAGCCGCCGGGACGGTAATGTGGATACGCAGTATTTT	CASSRRDGNVDTQYF
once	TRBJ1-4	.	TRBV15	TGTGCCACCAGCAGAGTGAAGGGGACTAATGAAAAACTGTTTTTT	CATSRVKGTNEKLFF
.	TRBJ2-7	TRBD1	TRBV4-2	TGTGCCAGCAGCCAATTGAACAGGGGAGAGGGATCCTACGAGCAGTACTTC	CASSQLNRGEGSYEQYF
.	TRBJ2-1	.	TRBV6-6	TGTGCCAGCAGACCCTTGTACAATGAGCAGTTCTTC	CASRPLYNEQFF
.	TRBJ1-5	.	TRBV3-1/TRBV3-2	TGTGCCAGCAGCCAAGGGGAATATCAGCCCCAGCATTTT	CASSQGEYQPQHF
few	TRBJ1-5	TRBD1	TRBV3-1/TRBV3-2	TGTGCCAGCAGCCAAGGTTACAGGGGGCGAGCTTATAGCAATCAGCCCCAGCATTTT	CASSQGYRGRAYSNQPQHF
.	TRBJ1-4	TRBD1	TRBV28	TGTGCCAGCAGTTTACACCGGACAGGGGCTAATGAAAAACTGTTTTTT	CASSLHRTGANEKLFF
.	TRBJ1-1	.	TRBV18	TGTGCCAGCTCACCACCGGACTTAAACACTGAAGCTTTCTTT	CASSPPDLNTEAFF
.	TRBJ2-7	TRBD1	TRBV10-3	TGTGCCATCAGTGACACGACAGGGTACGAGCAGTACTTC	CAISDTTGYEQYF
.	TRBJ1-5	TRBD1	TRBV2	TGTACGACAGGGGAGACCAGCCGCAATCAGCCCCAGCATTTT	CTTGETSRNQPQHF
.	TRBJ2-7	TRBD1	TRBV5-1	TGCGCCAGCAGCTTTGATCTGGGACAGATCTACGAGCAGTACTTC	CASSFDLGQIYEQYF
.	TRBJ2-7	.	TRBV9	TGTGCCAGCAGCGCGGGGGACGGCTCCTACGAGCAGTACTTC	CASSAGDGSYEQYF
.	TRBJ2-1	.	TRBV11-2	TGTGCCAGCAGCTTAGCCCCCAGTGAGCAGTTCTTC	CASSLAPSEQFF
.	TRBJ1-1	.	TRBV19	TGTGCCAGTAGTGGCAGGGGCGCTGAAGCTTTCTTT	CASSGRGAEAFF
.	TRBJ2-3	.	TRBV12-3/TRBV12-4	TGTGCCAGCAGTCTCCATAGGACAGATACGCAGTATTTT	CASSLHRTDTQYF
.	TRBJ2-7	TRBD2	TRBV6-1	TGTGCCAGCAGTGTCTTAGTAGCGGGAGTAATCGCCTACGAGCAGTACTTC	CASSVLVAGVIAYEQYF
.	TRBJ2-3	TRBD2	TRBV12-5	TGTGCTAGTGGTTTGGAAGCCGGGACTAGCCAGACGCAGTATTTT	CASGLEAGTSQTQYF
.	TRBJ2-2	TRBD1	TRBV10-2	TGCGCCAGCACTTTACAGGGGGCAACCGGGGAGCTGTTTTTT	CASTLQGATGELFF
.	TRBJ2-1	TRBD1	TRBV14	TGTGCCAGCAGCCTGACAGGGTTTGAGCAGTTCTTC	CASSLTGFEQFF
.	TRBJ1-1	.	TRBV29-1	TGCAGCGTTGCGGGGCCGACAGGCACAACTCTCGAAGCTTTCTTT	CSVAGPTGTTLEAFF
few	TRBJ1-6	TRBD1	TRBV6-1	TGTGCCAGCAGTGACAGGGGGCCTTCACCCCTCCACTTT	CASSDRGPSPLHF
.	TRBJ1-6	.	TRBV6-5	TGTGCCAGCCGCCGACAGGAGGATTCACCCCTCCACTTT	CASRRQEDSPLHF
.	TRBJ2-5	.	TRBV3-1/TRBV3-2	TGTGCCAGCAGCCCAAAAGGGACATACCAAGAGACCCAGTACTTC	CASSPKGTYQETQYF
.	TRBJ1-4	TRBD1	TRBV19	TGTGCCAGTAGTACCTCGGGACAGGGGTTGGAAAAACTGTTTTTT	CASSTSGQGLEKLFF
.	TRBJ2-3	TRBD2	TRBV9	TGTGCCAGCAGCGGGGGACTAGCGCCACTCACAGATACGCAGTATTTT	CASSGGLAPLTDTQYF
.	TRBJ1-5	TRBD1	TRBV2	TGTGCCAGCAGTGAACAGACAGGGTTGAGCAATCAGCCCCAGCATTTT	CASSEQTGLSNQPQHF
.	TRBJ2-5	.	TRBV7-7	TGTGCTAGCAGCTCAACAGGGGAGGGCGAGACCCAGTACTTC	CASSSTGEGETQYF
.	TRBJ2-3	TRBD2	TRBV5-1	TGCGCCAGCAGCTCCTCCGCTAGCGGGAACAGCGATACGCAGTATTTT	CASSSSASGNSDTQYF
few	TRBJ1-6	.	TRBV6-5	TGTGCCAGCAAGGTTGGGGGCGCGGGTTCACCCCTCCACTTT	CASKVGGAGSPLHF
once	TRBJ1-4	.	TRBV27	TGTGCCAGCAGTTCACTCCAGGGGAGGGAAAAACTGTTTTTT	CASSSLQGREKLFF
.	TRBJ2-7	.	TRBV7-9	TGTGCCAGCAGCCCTATGAACTACGAGCAGTACTTC	CASSPMNYEQYF